A single TCR beta chain is shown here with its context. CDR1 is SGHAT, CDR2 FQNNGV, per germline. Trimming pared 3 bases from V and 0 bases from J, leaving 5 bases between. CDR3 length equals 14 residues. These data come from a study of blood T cells in healthy people across ages. Primed by a sample-barcoded 5' primer and a J-beta primer mix, a second PCR proceeded for roughly 6 to 12 cycles. From the 5' RACE reads, TCRdb called clonotypes with MiXCR, one entry per CDR3 protein. This sample has fewer than 950,000 distinct CDR3 sequences; roughly 53% occur once, and the top ten carry 40% to 50%. The TCR originated in an elderly man in good health. Sequenced input: blood. This chain uses TRBV11-2 with TRBJ2-2; no firm D call. The CDR3 loop reads CASSFVSNTGELFF. CDR3 sequence (DNA): TGTGCCAGCAGCTTCGTATCGAACACCGGGGAGCTGTTTTTT.